This T cell receptor (beta chain) stems from a study of T-cell reconstitution after alpha-beta-depleted transplantation in children. Looked up from germline, CDR1 is SGHRS and CDR2 is YFSETQ. Between the trimmed V and J ends, which lost 4 bases and 0 bases, there was a span of 11 bases. The CDR3 consists of 14 residues. This clonotype was recorded many times. Unique molecular identifiers were used to barcode this TCRbeta library. TCRdb re-called the PCR reads through MiXCR, storing one row per CDR3 protein. Of under 300,000 distinct CDR3 sequences in the sample, around 10% were seen once. The clonotype was recovered from a male patient aged 2-9 years who had a stem cell transplant for chronic granulomatous disease, so the T cells may come from the graft donor. Sequences were derived from peripheral blood, sampled 180 days after TCRalphabeta/CD19-depleted stem cell transplant. The V and J genes are TRBV5-1 and TRBJ2-7; D ambiguous. The CDR3 DNA reads TGCGCCAGCAGCCTGAGTGGAAACTCCTACGAGCAGTACTTC. It codes for CASSLSGNSYEQYF.